This T cell receptor (beta chain) was retrieved from a study of regulatory T cells in long-lasting Graves disease. Study background: The antithyroid drugs taken by newly diagnosed Graves' patients had been used for under 3 months. General observations from the study: TCR diversity in persistent Graves' patients was below that of newly diagnosed ones. Segments TRBV28, TRBJ1-2 and TRBJ2-5 showed preferential usage in persistent disease.

Arm-PCR of CDR3 regions and iRepertoire HTBI primers were the basis on which TCR beta libraries were built. Via MiXCR, TCRdb re-called the multiplex PCR reads, giving one row per CDR3 protein. The data contain around 400,000 distinct CDR3 sequences, 15% of them singletons. Germline V gene data show CDR1 as SGDLS and CDR2 as YYNGEE. The V end was cut by 1 base, the J end by 4 bases, with 6 bases between. The CDR3 spans 13 residues. Time point in this sample: newly diagnosed GD, antithyroid drugs for less than 3 months. After RNA was extracted from PBMCs, the TCR library was made from it. This clonotype has more than one count but fewer than ten. Its cognate antigen is unknown. This same sample was also part of a study on T cells in Graves' hyperthyroidism and ophthalmopathy.

The receptor was isolated from a woman in her thirties or forties with Graves disease. The starting material was peripheral blood mononuclear cells (PBMCs), obtained at new diagnosis, from a patient treated with antithyroid drugs. The V gene is TRBV9, the J gene TRBJ2-1, with D unclear. The DNA of the CDR3 is TGTGCCAGCAGCGTAACCCTTTACAATGAGCAGTTCTTC. Protein product: CASSVTLYNEQFF.